The 16 T cell receptor beta chains below all came from one sample that was sequenced in a study of control samples from healthy donors and cancer patients. TCRdb's copy holds only in-frame clones and misses some; the assay was immunoSEQ multiplex PCR. Of about 35,000 clones in the sample, 93% were seen once. Sequencing used PBMCs. The receptors were gathered from a man aged 35-49 years with colorectal cancer.

This clone was observed once. This chain connects TRBV25-1 to TRBJ2-4; 7 bases align to TRBD1. Germline trimming cut 6 bases from V and 9 bases from J; bases unmatched to any gene: 8. Germline CDR1 MGHDK, CDR2 SYGVNS. The CDR3 extends over 13 amino acids. The CDR3 here is CASRKTGDGIQYF. The CDR3 DNA sequence: TGTGCCAGCAGGAAAACAGGGGATGGCATTCAGTACTTC.

V is TRBV5-6 and J is TRBJ2-5; D is unclear. CDR1 and CDR2 from the germline V gene are SGHDT and YYEEEE. This CDR3 has 11 amino acids. The V gene lost 2 bases and the J gene lost 1 base, with 0 bases spanning the gap. The CDR3: CASSFQETQYF. Here the CDR3 DNA reads TGTGCCAGCAGCTTCCAAGAGACCCAGTACTTC. The full variable domain, with the rest looked up from reference TRBV5-6 and TRBJ2-5, is DAGVTQSPTHLIKTRGQQVTLRCSPKSGHDTVSWYQQALGQGPQFIFQYYEEEERQRGNFPDRFSGHQFPNYSSELNVNALLLGDSALYLCASSFQETQYFGPGTRLLVL.

V and J are TRBV5-4 and TRBJ1-6; D might be TRBD1 (6 bases). There are 15 residues in the CDR3. V was pared by 1 base and J by 10 bases, with 15 bases between. Germline V gene sequence: CDR1 SGHNT, CDR2 YYREEE (reference sequence). DNA for the CDR3: TGTGCCAGCAGCTTGTCAGGACAGCACGGGTCACCCCTCCACTTT. Translated: CASSLSGQHGSPLHF.

The V and J genes are TRBV11-3 and TRBJ2-7; D remains ambiguous. The V and J ends lost 4 bases and 6 bases respectively, with 19 bases between them. This CDR3 contains 15 residues. The V gene's germline CDR1 is SGHNT and CDR2 YENEEA. CDR3 sequence reads: CASSSTIEGLGEQYF. As DNA, the CDR3 is TGTGCCAGCAGCTCCACTATTGAAGGTCTAGGCGAGCAGTACTTC. The full variable domain, completed using reference TRBV11-3 and TRBJ2-7, is EAGVVQSPRYKIIEKKQPVAFWCNPISGHNTLYWYLQNLGQGPELLIRYENEEAVDDSQLPKDRFSAERLKGVDSTLKIQPAELGDSAVYLCASSSTIEGLGEQYFGPGTRLTVT.

The chain employs TRBV6-6 and TRBJ1-2, with TRBD1 matching 7 bases. Germline-derived CDR1 and CDR2 are MNHNY and SVGAGI (reference sequence). Trimming took 7 bases from V and 8 from J; bases not matched to a gene: 7. This CDR3 has 12 residues. The CDR3 sequence: CASIGQVGGYTF. The CDR3 DNA follows: TGTGCCAGCATTGGACAGGTGGGAGGCTACACCTTC.

The V call is TRBV6-5, the J call TRBJ1-2; TRBD1 is a possible D gene (5 bases). Trimming pared 10 bases from V and 4 bases from J, leaving 10 bases between. The CDR3 spans 11 residues. In germline, CDR1 is MNHEY, CDR2 SVGAGI. The CDR3 DNA reads TGTGCCACCGGGGGGGGCTATGGCTACACCTTC. It yields the protein CATGGGYGYTF.

The chain employs TRBV7-2 and TRBJ2-1, with D perhaps assigned TRBD1 or TRBD2 (5 bases each). V was trimmed by 2 bases and J by 3 bases, leaving 11 bases between them. The CDR3 is 15 amino acids. Germline V CDR1 and CDR2: SGHTA, FQGNSA. Written as DNA, the CDR3 is TGTGCCAGCAGCTTAAGTCAGGGAGTCTACAATGAGCAGTTCTTC. Its translation is CASSLSQGVYNEQFF.

The gene calls are TRBV30 and TRBJ1-1; TRBD1 matches at 7 bases. This CDR3 is built from 13 residues. V was clipped by 3 bases and J by 6 bases; unmatched bases: 7. Germline V gene lookup returns CDR1 GTSNPN and CDR2 SVGIG (reference sequence). The CDR3 is CAWSDRAKAEAFF. CDR3 in DNA: TGTGCCTGGAGCGACAGGGCGAAGGCTGAAGCTTTCTTT. The whole variable domain, filled in from reference TRBV30 and TRBJ1-1, reads SQTIHQWPATLVQPVGSPLSLECTVEGTSNPNLYWYRQAAGRGLQLLFYSVGIGQISSEVPQNLSASRPQDRQFILSSKKLLLSDSGFYLCAWSDRAKAEAFFGQGTRLTVV.

The chain joins TRBV15 to TRBJ1-3; 8 positions match TRBD1. After removal of 6 bases from V and 2 bases from J, the junction contained 12 bases not matched to a gene. This CDR3 region has 17 residues. Germline CDR1 reads LNHNV; CDR2 reads YYDKDF (reference sequence). For the CDR3, the DNA is TGTGCCACCAGGACAGGGGCTGGAGAGAGGGCTGGAAACACCATATATTTT. Translated, it gives CATRTGAGERAGNTIYF.

V usage is TRBV12-3 or TRBV12-4 and J usage is TRBJ1-6; no clear D. With 7 bases removed from V and 5 bases from J, the gap between germline ends came to 6 bases. The CDR3 has 12 residues. The CDR3 protein is CASTANNSPLHF. The CDR3 DNA reads as TGTGCCAGCACCGCGAATAATTCACCCCTCCACTTT.

This chain connects TRBV6-5 to TRBJ2-5; D gene uncertain. The CDR3 has 14 residues. Germline CDR1 and CDR2: MNHEY and SVGAGI. V was pared by 6 bases and J by 0 bases, with 11 bases between. The CDR3 loop is CASRPGLYQETQYF. The CDR3 nucleotides are TGTGCCAGCAGACCGGGCCTGTACCAAGAGACCCAGTACTTC.

The V call is TRBV5-4, the J call TRBJ2-1; 9 nucleotides agree with TRBD2. The V and J ends lost 0 bases and 2 bases, in that order; junction bases with no gene match: 3. Germline values: CDR1 SGHNT, CDR2 YYREEE (reference sequence). The CDR3 loop spans 16 amino acids. CDR3 sequence reads: CASSLGGGAAYNEQFF. CDR3 DNA: TGTGCCAGCAGCTTGGGCGGGGGGGCCGCCTACAATGAGCAGTTCTTC.

The chain combines TRBV7-9 with TRBJ2-7; possible D gene TRBD2, 5 bases. The CDR3 sequence is 15 residues long. The germline V gene encodes CDR1 SEHNR and CDR2 FQNEAQ (reference sequence). Trimming cost V 8 bases and J 2 bases, with 19 bases left between them. CDR3 sequence reads: CASATGPTKTYEQYF. The CDR3 region has the DNA TGTGCCAGCGCAACTGGACCGACTAAAACCTACGAGCAGTACTTC.

CDR3 sequence (DNA): TGTGCCAGCAGCTTGGGAAATTTATTAGGGGCATTGGAGACCCAGTACTTC. As protein: CASSLGNLLGALETQYF. This sequence joins TRBV5-6 and TRBJ2-5; tentative D call: TRBD1 (5 bases). CDR3 length equals 17 residues. Trimming cost V 0 bases and J 5 bases, with 20 bases left between them. The germline gives CDR1 SGHDT, CDR2 YYEEEE.

The V gene is TRBV2, the J gene TRBJ2-2; TRBD2 matches at 7 bases. Germline V gene lookup returns CDR1 SNHLY and CDR2 FYNNEI. With V trimmed by 7 bases and J by 4 bases, 9 bases remained unmatched. The CDR3 loop spans 15 amino acids. The CDR3 protein is CASTTWGGGTGELFF. CDR3 DNA: TGTGCCAGCACAACTTGGGGGGGTGGCACCGGGGAGCTGTTTTTT. Full variable domain (outside the CDR3, taken from reference TRBV2 and TRBJ2-2): EPEVTQTPSHQVTQMGQEVILRCVPISNHLYFYWYRQILGQKVEFLVSFYNNEISEKSEIFDDQFSVERPDGSNFTLKIRSTKLEDSAMYFCASTTWGGGTGELFFGEGSRLTVL.

The chain is built from TRBV29-1 and TRBJ1-5; D unclear. Germline V CDR1 and CDR2: SQVTM, ANQGSEA. V lost 4 bases to trimming and J lost 3 bases, with 10 bases between them. The CDR3 extends over 13 amino acids. Written as DNA, the CDR3 is TGCAGCGTTGTATCCACGGTCAATCAGCCCCAGCATTTT. It codes for CSVVSTVNQPQHF.